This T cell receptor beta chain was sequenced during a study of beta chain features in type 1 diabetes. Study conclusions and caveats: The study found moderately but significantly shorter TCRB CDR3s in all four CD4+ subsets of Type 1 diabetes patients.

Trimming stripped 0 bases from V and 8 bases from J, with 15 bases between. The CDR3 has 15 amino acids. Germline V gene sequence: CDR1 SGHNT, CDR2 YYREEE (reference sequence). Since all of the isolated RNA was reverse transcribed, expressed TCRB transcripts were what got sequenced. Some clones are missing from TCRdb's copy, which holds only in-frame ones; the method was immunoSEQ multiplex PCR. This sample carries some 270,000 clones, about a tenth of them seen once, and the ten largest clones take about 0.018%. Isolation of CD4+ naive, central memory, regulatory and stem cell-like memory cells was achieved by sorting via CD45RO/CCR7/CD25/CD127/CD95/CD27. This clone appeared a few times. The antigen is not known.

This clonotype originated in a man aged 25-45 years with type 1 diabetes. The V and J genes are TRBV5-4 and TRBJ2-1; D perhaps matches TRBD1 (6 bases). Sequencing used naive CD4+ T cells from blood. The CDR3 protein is CASSLGGLAADEQFF. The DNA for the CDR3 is TGTGCCAGCAGCTTGGGGGGGCTAGCAGCGGATGAGCAGTTCTTC.